This T cell receptor (beta chain) was observed in a study of vaccination effects on CD4 cells after COVID-19. The assay was immunoSEQ multiplex PCR, and TCRdb's table has in-frame clones only and misses some. The sample lists 60,000 to 70,000 clones; roughly 79% were seen once. Peptide-pool stimulation followed by sequencing identified expanded antigen-specific CD4+ clonotypes in the ViraFEST assay. After around ten days in culture, the CD4+ T cells were isolated. Germline V lookup: CDR1 SGHRS, CDR2 YFSETQ. V trimming: 4 bases; J trimming: 5 bases; junction bases outside the gene matches: 11. The CDR3 is made up of 15 amino acids. As concerns this clone: What it binds is unknown.

The receptor was isolated from a human donor who received a COVID-19 vaccine. The sample was CD4+ T cells from PBMCs cultured with HCoV-229E spike peptides, taken before COVID-19 vaccination. This chain joins TRBV5-1 and TRBJ1-1, with 7 bases that match TRBD1. CDR3 nucleotide sequence: TGCGCCAGCAGCCGGGGCACAGGGGAAGAGACTGAAGCTTTCTTT. This translates into CASSRGTGEETEAFF.